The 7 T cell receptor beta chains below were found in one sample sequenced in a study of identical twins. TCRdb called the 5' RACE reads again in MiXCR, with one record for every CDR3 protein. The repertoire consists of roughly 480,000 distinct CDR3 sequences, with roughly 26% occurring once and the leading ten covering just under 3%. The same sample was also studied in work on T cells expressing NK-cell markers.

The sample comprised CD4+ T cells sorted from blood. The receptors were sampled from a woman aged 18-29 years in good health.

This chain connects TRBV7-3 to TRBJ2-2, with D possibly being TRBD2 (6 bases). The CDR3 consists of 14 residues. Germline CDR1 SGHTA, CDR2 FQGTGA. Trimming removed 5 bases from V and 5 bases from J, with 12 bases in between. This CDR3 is CASSPGGWTGELFF. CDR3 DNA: TGTGCCAGCAGCCCCGGGGGTTGGACCGGGGAGCTGTTTTTT.

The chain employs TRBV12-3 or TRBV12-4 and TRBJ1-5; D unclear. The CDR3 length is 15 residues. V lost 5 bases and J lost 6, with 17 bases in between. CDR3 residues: CASSGGVGRLQPQHF. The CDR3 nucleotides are TGTGCCAGCAGTGGTGGGGTAGGTCGGCTTCAGCCCCAGCATTTT.

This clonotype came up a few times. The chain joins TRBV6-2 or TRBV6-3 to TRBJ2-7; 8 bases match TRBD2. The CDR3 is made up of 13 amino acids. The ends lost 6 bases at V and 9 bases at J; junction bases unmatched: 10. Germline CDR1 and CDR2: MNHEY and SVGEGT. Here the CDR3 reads CASSQLADLSQYF. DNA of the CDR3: TGTGCCAGCAGCCAACTAGCGGACCTCTCGCAGTACTTC.

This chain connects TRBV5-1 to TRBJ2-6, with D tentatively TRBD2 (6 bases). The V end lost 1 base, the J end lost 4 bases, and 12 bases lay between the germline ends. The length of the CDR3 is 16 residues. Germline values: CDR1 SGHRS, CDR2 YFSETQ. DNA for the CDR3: TGCGCCAGCAGCTTGATGGAGGGTTCCGGGGCCAACGTCCTGACTTTC. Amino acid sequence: CASSLMEGSGANVLTF.

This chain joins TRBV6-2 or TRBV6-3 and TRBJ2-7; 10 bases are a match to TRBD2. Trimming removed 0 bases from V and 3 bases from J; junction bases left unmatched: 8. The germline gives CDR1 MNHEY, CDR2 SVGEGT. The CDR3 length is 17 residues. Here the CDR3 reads CASSYSIASGSIYEQYF. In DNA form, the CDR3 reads TGTGCCAGCAGTTACTCGATAGCTAGCGGGAGTATCTACGAGCAGTACTTC.

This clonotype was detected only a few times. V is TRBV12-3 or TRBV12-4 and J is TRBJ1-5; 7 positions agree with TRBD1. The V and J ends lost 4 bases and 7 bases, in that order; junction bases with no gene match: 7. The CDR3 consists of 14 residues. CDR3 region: CASSWTGNRQPQHF. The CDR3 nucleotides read TGTGCCAGCAGTTGGACAGGAAATAGACAGCCCCAGCATTTT.

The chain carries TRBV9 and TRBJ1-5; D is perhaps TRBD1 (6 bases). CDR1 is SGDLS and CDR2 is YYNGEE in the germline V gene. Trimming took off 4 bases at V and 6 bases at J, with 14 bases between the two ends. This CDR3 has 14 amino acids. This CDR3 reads CASSLDQGIQPQHF. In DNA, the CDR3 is TGTGCCAGCAGCCTAGATCAGGGGATTCAGCCCCAGCATTTT.